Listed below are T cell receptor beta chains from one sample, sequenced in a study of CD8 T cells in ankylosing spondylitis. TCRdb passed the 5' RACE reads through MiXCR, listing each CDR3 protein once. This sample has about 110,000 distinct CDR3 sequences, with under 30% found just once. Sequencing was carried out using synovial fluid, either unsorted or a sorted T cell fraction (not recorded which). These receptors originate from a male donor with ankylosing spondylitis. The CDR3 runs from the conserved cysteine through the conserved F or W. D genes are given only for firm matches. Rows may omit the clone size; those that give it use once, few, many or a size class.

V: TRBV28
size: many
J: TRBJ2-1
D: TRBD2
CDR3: CASSAGLAIEQFF
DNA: TGTGCCAGCAGTGCCGGACTAGCGATTGAGCAGTTCTTC

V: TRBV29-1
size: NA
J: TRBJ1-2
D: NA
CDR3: CSVEPKTGYYGYTF
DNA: TGCAGCGTTGAGCCTAAGACAGGATACTATGGCTACACCTTC

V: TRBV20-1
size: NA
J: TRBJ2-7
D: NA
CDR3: CSATPTGVYEQYF
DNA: TGCAGTGCTACCCCGACAGGAGTCTACGAGCAGTACTTC

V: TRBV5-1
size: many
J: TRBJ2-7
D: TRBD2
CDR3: CASSSPSGSLSEQYF
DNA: TGCGCCAGCAGCTCTCCCAGCGGGAGCCTCAGCGAGCAGTACTTC

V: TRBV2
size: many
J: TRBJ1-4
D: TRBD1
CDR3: CASTTGDGEKLFF
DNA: TGTGCCAGCACAACAGGGGACGGCGAAAAACTGTTTTTT

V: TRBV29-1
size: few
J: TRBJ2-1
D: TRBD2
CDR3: CSVRWDYLKNEQFF
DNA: TGCAGCGTCCGATGGGACTACCTCAAAAATGAGCAGTTCTTC

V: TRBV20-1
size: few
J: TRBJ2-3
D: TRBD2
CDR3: CSARFPLAGISDTQYF
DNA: TGCAGTGCTAGATTCCCCCTAGCGGGCATATCAGATACGCAGTATTTT

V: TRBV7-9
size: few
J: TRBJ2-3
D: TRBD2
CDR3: CASSLVLAGTDTQYF
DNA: TGTGCCAGCAGCTTAGTACTAGCGGGCACAGATACGCAGTATTTT

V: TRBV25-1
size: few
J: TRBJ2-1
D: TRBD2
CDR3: CASSEYGWAGGPNEQFF
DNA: TGTGCCAGCAGTGAATATGGTTGGGCGGGAGGGCCTAATGAGCAGTTCTTC

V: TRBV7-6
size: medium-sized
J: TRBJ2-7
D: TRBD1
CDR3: CASSLAPMGTGSSEQYF
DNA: TGTGCCAGCAGCTTAGCGCCGATGGGGACAGGGTCCAGCGAGCAGTACTTC

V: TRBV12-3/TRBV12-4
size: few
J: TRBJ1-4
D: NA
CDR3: CASSATGRNEKLFF
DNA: TGTGCCAGCAGTGCGACAGGACGTAATGAAAAACTGTTTTTT

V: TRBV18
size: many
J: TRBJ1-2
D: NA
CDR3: CASSPEGANYGYTF
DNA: TGTGCCAGCTCACCCGAAGGGGCTAACTATGGCTACACCTTC

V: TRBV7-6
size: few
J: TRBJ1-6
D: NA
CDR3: CASSLAAVLNSPLHF
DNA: TGTGCCAGCAGCTTAGCGGCAGTTCTCAATTCACCCCTCCACTTT

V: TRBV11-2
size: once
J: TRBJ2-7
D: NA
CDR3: CASSQGHPYEQYF
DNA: TGTGCCAGCAGCCAGGGACACCCCTACGAGCAGTACTTC

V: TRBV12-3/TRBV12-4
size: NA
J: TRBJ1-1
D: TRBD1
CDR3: CASRPTGEWYAEAFF
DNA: TGTGCCAGCAGGCCCACAGGGGAATGGTACGCTGAAGCTTTCTTT

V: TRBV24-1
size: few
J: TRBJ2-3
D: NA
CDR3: CATSDPRTADTQYF
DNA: TGTGCCACCAGTGATCCCAGGACGGCAGATACGCAGTATTTT

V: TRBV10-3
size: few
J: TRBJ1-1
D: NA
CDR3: CAISGVGGNTEAFF
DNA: TGTGCCATCAGTGGTGTAGGGGGGAACACTGAAGCTTTCTTT

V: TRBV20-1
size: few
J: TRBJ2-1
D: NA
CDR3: CSARVPRAVVNEQFF
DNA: TGCAGTGCTAGGGTTCCCAGGGCGGTAGTAAATGAGCAGTTCTTC

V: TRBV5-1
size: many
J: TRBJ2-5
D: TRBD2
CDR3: CASSLVVAGIQETQYF
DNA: TGCGCCAGCAGCCTGGTGGTAGCGGGGATTCAAGAGACCCAGTACTTC

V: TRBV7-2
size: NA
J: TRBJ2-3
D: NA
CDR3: CASSLAYGADTQYF
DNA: TGTGCCAGCAGCTTAGCATATGGGGCAGATACGCAGTATTTT

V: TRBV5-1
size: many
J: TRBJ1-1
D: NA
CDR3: CASSLAGSGNTEAFF
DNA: TGCGCCAGCAGCTTGGCAGGCAGCGGGAACACTGAAGCTTTCTTT

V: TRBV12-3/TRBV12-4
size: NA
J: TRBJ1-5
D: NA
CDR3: CASSPPTGSAQHF
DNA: TGTGCCAGCAGCCCTCCCACAGGGTCGGCCCAGCATTTT

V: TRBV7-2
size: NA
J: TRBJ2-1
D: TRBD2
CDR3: CASSLGGTINEQFF
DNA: TGTGCCAGCAGCTTAGGGGGGACTATCAATGAGCAGTTCTTC

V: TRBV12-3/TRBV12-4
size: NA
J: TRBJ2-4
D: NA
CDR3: CASSLAAGRAKNIQYF
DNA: TGTGCCAGCAGTTTAGCGGCGGGGAGGGCCAAAAACATTCAGTACTTC

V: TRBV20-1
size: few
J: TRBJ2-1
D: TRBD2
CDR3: CSARGAGLAGTNEQFF
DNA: TGCAGTGCCAGAGGGGCGGGGCTAGCGGGAACCAATGAGCAGTTCTTC

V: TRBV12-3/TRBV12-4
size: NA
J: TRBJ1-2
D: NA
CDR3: CASSSTGMNYGYTF
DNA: TGTGCCAGCAGTTCGACAGGCATGAACTATGGCTACACCTTC

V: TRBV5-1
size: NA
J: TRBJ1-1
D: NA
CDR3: CASSLSGLNTEAFF
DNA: TGCGCCAGCAGCTTGTCGGGGTTGAACACTGAAGCTTTCTTT

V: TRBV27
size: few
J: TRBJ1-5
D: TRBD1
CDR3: CASSTTGGGQPQHF
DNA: TGTGCCAGCAGTACGACAGGGGGAGGACAGCCCCAGCATTTT

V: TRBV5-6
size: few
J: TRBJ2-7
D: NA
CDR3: CASSLLWGVSYEQYF
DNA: TGTGCCAGCAGCTTGCTCTGGGGAGTGTCCTACGAGCAGTACTTC

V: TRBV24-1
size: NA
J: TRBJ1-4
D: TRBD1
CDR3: CATSDPGTGEEKLFF
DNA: TGTGCCACCAGTGACCCCGGGACAGGGGAAGAAAAACTGTTTTTT

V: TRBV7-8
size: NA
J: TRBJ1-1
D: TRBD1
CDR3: CASSTRDRGSNTEAFF
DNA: TGTGCCAGCAGCACCCGGGACAGGGGTTCGAACACTGAAGCTTTCTTT

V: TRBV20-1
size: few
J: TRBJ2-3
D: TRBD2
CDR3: CSADTTLAEHTDTQYF
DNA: TGCAGTGCTGATACTACTCTAGCGGAGCACACAGATACGCAGTATTTT

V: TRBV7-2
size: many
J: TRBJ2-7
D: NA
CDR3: CASSLGAGTEQYF
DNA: TGTGCCAGCAGCTTAGGGGCAGGGACCGAGCAGTACTTC

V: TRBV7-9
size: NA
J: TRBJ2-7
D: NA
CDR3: CASSFVARVEQYF
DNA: TGTGCCAGCAGCTTTGTAGCGCGAGTTGAGCAGTACTTC

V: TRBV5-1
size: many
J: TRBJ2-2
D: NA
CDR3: CASSLDPTGELFF
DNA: TGCGCCAGCAGCTTGGACCCGACCGGGGAGCTGTTTTTT

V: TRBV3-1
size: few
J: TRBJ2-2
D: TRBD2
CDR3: CASSPLAGLRGELFF
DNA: TGTGCCAGCAGTCCCCTAGCGGGCCTAAGGGGGGAGCTGTTTTTT

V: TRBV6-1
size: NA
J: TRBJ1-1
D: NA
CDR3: CASSEVPLGSTEAFF
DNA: TGTGCCAGCAGTGAAGTTCCTCTCGGTTCAACTGAAGCTTTCTTT

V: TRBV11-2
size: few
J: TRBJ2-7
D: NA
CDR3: CASRRLANYEQYF
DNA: TGTGCCAGCAGAAGGCTAGCGAACTACGAGCAGTACTTC

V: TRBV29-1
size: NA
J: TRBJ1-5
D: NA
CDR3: CSVEEGNQPQHF
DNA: TGCAGCGTTGAAGAAGGAAATCAGCCCCAGCATTTT

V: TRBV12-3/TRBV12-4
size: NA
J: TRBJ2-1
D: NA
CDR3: CASSFGSYNEQFF
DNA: TGTGCCAGCAGTTTCGGCAGCTACAATGAGCAGTTCTTC

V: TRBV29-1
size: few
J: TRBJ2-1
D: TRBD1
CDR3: CSTRGGTGGLNEQFF
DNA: TGCAGTACCAGGGGGGGGACAGGGGGACTTAATGAGCAGTTCTTC

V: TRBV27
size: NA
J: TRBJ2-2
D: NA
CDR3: CASSKRVGTGELFF
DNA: TGTGCCAGCAGTAAGCGGGTCGGCACCGGGGAGCTGTTTTTT

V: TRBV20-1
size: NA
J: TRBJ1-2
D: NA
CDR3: CSATPDPGNYGYTF
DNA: TGCAGTGCTACCCCCGACCCCGGGAACTATGGCTACACCTTC

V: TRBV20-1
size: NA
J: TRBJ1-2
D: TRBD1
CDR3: CSARTGSFYGYTF
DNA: TGCAGTGCCCGGACAGGGTCATTCTATGGCTACACCTTC

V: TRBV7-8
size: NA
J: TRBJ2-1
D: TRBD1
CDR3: CASSSGQGRYNEQFF
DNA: TGTGCCAGCAGCTCGGGACAGGGGCGCTACAATGAGCAGTTCTTC

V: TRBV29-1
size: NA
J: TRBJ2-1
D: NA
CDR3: CSVLPLGAASEQFF
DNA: TGCAGCGTTCTGCCACTGGGGGCAGCAAGTGAGCAGTTCTTC

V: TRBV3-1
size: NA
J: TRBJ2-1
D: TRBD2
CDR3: CASSPGTSGHNEQFF
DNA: TGTGCCAGCAGCCCAGGGACTAGCGGTCACAATGAGCAGTTCTTC

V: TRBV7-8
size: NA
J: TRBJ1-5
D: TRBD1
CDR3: CASSPDRAQPQHF
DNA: TGTGCCAGCAGCCCGGACAGGGCTCAGCCCCAGCATTTT

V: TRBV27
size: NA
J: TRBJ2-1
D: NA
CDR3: CASQRGYNEQFF
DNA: TGTGCCAGCCAAAGGGGCTACAATGAGCAGTTCTTC

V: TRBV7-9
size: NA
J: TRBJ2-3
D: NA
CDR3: CASSFDRTDTQYF
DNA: TGTGCCAGCAGTTTCGACAGAACAGATACGCAGTATTTT

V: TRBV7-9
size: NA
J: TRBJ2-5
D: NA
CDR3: CASSSENQETQYF
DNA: TGTGCCAGCAGCTCCGAGAACCAAGAGACCCAGTACTTC

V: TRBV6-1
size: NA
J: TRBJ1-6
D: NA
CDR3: CASSPGHPLSSLHF
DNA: TGTGCCAGCAGTCCGGGACACCCGTTGTCGTCCCTCCACTTT

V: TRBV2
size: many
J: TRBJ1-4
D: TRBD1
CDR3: CANRGREKLFF
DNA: TGTGCCAACAGGGGGAGGGAAAAACTGTTTTTT

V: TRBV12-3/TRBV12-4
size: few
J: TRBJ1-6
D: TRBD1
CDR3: CASIYRGGSSYNSPLHF
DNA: TGTGCCAGCATCTACAGGGGCGGGAGCTCCTATAATTCACCCCTCCACTTT

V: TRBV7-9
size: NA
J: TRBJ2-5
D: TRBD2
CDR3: CASSPLAGGAYF
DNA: TGTGCCAGCAGCCCCCTAGCGGGAGGGGCGTACTTC

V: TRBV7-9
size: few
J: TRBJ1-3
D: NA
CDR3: CASSLYSGNTIYF
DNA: TGTGCCAGCAGCCTCTACTCTGGAAACACCATATATTTT

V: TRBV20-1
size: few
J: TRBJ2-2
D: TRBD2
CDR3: CSARGTSDTGELFF
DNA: TGCAGTGCTAGAGGGACTAGCGACACCGGGGAGCTGTTTTTT